The next 5 T cell receptor beta chains were all read from a single sample in a study of cytomegalovirus exposure and HLA in healthy donors. Use of 60 Vbeta and 13 Jbeta primers characterized the PCR. Sequenced by immunoSEQ multiplex PCR; TCRdb stores in-frame clones only, minus some. Among around 210,000 clones listed, roughly 83% were seen once. The sample taken for sequencing was PBMCs. Receptors were obtained from a male donor in good health and CMV-seropositive.

This clone was detected a few times. This chain joins TRBV7-9 and TRBJ1-1; unclear D gene. Germline CDR1 SEHNR, CDR2 FQNEAQ (reference sequence). Deletions cut 2 bases from V and 3 bases from J, with 10 bases between. The CDR3 sequence is 14 residues long. The CDR3 DNA follows: TGTGCCAGCAGCTTAATTATGAGTGACACTGAAGCTTTCTTT. As protein: CASSLIMSDTEAFF.

The chain links TRBV19 to TRBJ2-6; TRBD1 is a possible D gene (6 bases). Germline lookup yields CDR1 LNHDA and CDR2 SQIVND (reference sequence). With 6 bases removed from V and 4 bases from J, the gap between germline ends came to 13 bases. The CDR3 contains 15 residues. The CDR3: CASRHTGSGANVLTF. CDR3 DNA sequence: TGTGCCAGTAGGCATACAGGGTCCGGGGCCAACGTCCTGACTTTC.

In DNA form, the CDR3 reads TGTGCCAGCAGAATGACAGGGGGAGGTGGTAATGAAAAACTGTTTTTT. Protein product: CASRMTGGGGNEKLFF. This chain uses TRBV7-9 with TRBJ1-4, with 9 bases fitting TRBD1. Per the germline V gene, CDR1 is SEHNR and CDR2 is FQNEAQ (reference sequence). This CDR3 has 16 residues. With 6 bases clipped from V and 4 bases from J, the junction kept 9 bases outside the gene matches.

In regard to this clone: The same CDR3 also results from other DNA sequences found in this sample. V usage is TRBV4-1 and J usage is TRBJ1-1; D call uncertain. Between the trimmed V and J ends, which lost 1 base and 4 bases, there was a span of 13 bases. CDR1 and CDR2 (germline): MGHRA, YSYEKL. This CDR3 spans 15 amino acids. CDR3 coding DNA: TGCGCCAGCAGCCAAGCCGAGGGCGTAGGCACTGAAGCTTTCTTT. Its protein is CASSQAEGVGTEAFF.

The chain has TRBV18 and TRBJ1-5; 7 nucleotides align to TRBD1. The CDR3 contains 15 residues. Germline lookup yields CDR1 KGHSH and CDR2 LQKENI. V was clipped by 3 bases and J by 3 bases; unmatched bases: 5. The chain's CDR3 is CASSPRGQDNQPQHF. CDR3 coding DNA: TGTGCCAGCTCACCCCGCGGACAGGACAATCAGCCCCAGCATTTT.